The 18 T cell receptor beta chains listed next were all sequenced from one sample in a study of identical twins. Each CDR3 protein gets one entry after TCRdb re-called the 5' RACE reads with MiXCR. This table has more than 650,000 distinct CDR3 sequences, roughly 6% appearing once. The sample comprised naive T cells sorted from blood. These receptors all stem from a man younger than 30 in good health.

This clonotype was counted at least ten times. This chain links TRBV20-1 with TRBJ2-1; D perhaps matches TRBD2 (6 bases). The germline gives CDR1 DFQATT, CDR2 SNEGSKA (reference sequence). This CDR3 has 15 amino acids. V shed 2 bases and J shed 8 bases, with 19 bases lying between them. Here the CDR3 DNA reads TGCAGTGCTAGATCCGGGACTCCCCCGATCGATGAGCAGTTCTTC. Residues: CSARSGTPPIDEQFF.

This clonotype occurred many times. The chain has TRBV5-1 and TRBJ2-7; a possible D gene is TRBD2 (6 bases). Germline-derived CDR1 and CDR2 are SGHRS and YFSETQ. The germline V and J ends were trimmed by 0 bases and 0 bases, with 13 bases remaining between them. This CDR3 region has 16 residues. The CDR3 spells CASSLGPAGTSYEQYF. The CDR3 nucleotides are TGCGCCAGCAGCTTGGGTCCGGCGGGAACCTCCTACGAGCAGTACTTC.

Ten or more counts support this clonotype. This chain joins TRBV11-1 and TRBJ2-2; D unclear. Between the trimmed V and J ends, which lost 2 bases and 6 bases, there was a span of 13 bases. This CDR3 spans 15 amino acids. The germline V gene encodes CDR1 SGHAT and CDR2 FQDESV (reference sequence). The DNA of the CDR3 is TGTGCCAGCAGCTTAACCGTTGGTGAGGCCGGGGAGCTGTTTTTT. It codes for CASSLTVGEAGELFF.

This clonotype showed up just a few times. This chain uses TRBV30 with TRBJ2-3, with D perhaps assigned TRBD1 or TRBD2 (6 bases each). The V and J ends lost 5 bases and 6 bases respectively, with 12 bases between them. The CDR3 is 12 residues long. Germline CDR1 reads GTSNPN; CDR2 reads SVGIG (reference sequence). The CDR3 reads CAWGGPGDTQYF. CDR3 DNA sequence: TGTGCCTGGGGGGGGCCTGGCGATACGCAGTATTTT.

The V gene is TRBV7-9, the J gene TRBJ1-1, with D possibly matching TRBD1 (6 bases). Germline loops: CDR1 SEHNR, CDR2 FQNEAQ (reference sequence). The length of the CDR3 is 14 residues. Trimming shortened V by 6 bases and J by 9 bases, and 20 bases separated the two germline ends. CDR3 in DNA: TGTGCCAGCAGGGAACAGGGTGATACCCTTCAAGCTTTCTTT. Protein: CASREQGDTLQAFF. Filled out from reference TRBV7-9 and TRBJ1-1, the complete variable domain reads DTGVSQNPRHKITKRGQNVTFRCDPISEHNRLYWYRQTLGQGPEFLTYFQNEAQLEKSRLLSDRFSAERPKGSFSTLEIQRTEQGDSAMYLCASREQGDTLQAFFGQGTRLTVV.

This clonotype was seen repeatedly, ten times or more. The V and J genes are TRBV29-1 and TRBJ2-2, with 10 bases identical to TRBD1. The trim removed 7 bases at V and 6 bases at J, leaving 5 bases unmatched. The CDR3 extends over 13 amino acids. Germline V gene sequence: CDR1 SQVTM, CDR2 ANQGSEA. The CDR3 DNA reads TGCAGCGGGGGGACAGGGGTGGCCGGGGAGCTGTTTTTT. This gives the protein CSGGTGVAGELFF.

This clonotype was recorded many times. The gene calls are TRBV29-1 and TRBJ1-1; the D is unclear. Germline values: CDR1 SQVTM, CDR2 ANQGSEA. V lost 4 bases, J lost 6 bases, and 9 bases lay in between. There are 11 residues in the CDR3. The CDR3 DNA is TGCAGCGTTGGTGGTGGGTCTGAAGCTTTCTTT. The encoded protein is CSVGGGSEAFF.

This clonotype was found many times. The rearrangement links TRBV12-3 or TRBV12-4 to TRBJ2-1, with D possibly being TRBD2 (7 bases). V shed 3 bases and J shed 4 bases, with 25 bases lying between them. This CDR3 is 19 amino acids long. The CDR3 DNA follows: TGTGCCAGCAGTTTGGGGGGGACTACCCTCGAGGGGGGTTACAATGAGCAGTTCTTC. This sequence encodes CASSLGGTTLEGGYNEQFF.

Many counts were recorded for this clonotype. CDR3 coding DNA: TGTGCCAGCAGCACCGCCGGGACTAGCGGGAAAAACATTCAGTACTTC. It codes for CASSTAGTSGKNIQYF. The rearrangement links TRBV12-3 or TRBV12-4 to TRBJ2-4; TRBD2 matches at 12 bases. This CDR3 is built from 16 residues. The V gene end was trimmed by 6 bases and the J gene end by 4 bases; junction bases not matched to a gene: 7.

This clonotype showed up many times. The chain has TRBV27 and TRBJ1-5; possibly TRBD1 for D (5 bases). The CDR3 is made up of 14 amino acids. CDR1 is MNHEY and CDR2 is SMNVEV in the germline V gene (reference sequence). V lost 3 bases and J 2 bases, leaving 8 bases between the germline ends. The CDR3 nucleotides read TGTGCCAGCAGTTTCCAGGGCGGCAATCAGCCCCAGCATTTT. Its translation is CASSFQGGNQPQHF.

In its sample, this clonotype was seen many times. The V call is TRBV13, the J call TRBJ2-1; 11 nucleotides match TRBD2. This CDR3 is built from 18 residues. Germline CDR1 and CDR2: PRHDT and FYEKMQ (reference sequence). Trimming cost V 5 bases and J 6 bases; bases outside gene matches: 15. The CDR3 protein is CASSPLKSPGLAANEQFF. DNA for the CDR3: TGTGCCAGCAGCCCCTTAAAAAGTCCGGGACTAGCGGCCAATGAGCAGTTCTTC.

This chain connects TRBV5-1 to TRBJ1-2; no clear D gene. The CDR3 is 11 residues long. From germline, CDR1 is SGHRS and CDR2 YFSETQ. V was cut by 4 bases and J by 8 bases, with 9 bases left in between. CDR3: CASSTRGGYTF. The CDR3, as DNA: TGCGCCAGCAGCACCAGAGGGGGCTACACCTTC.

This clonotype was recorded at least ten times. An end of the junction does not agree with germline; a read error may underlie this. The V and J genes are TRBV20-1 and TRBJ2-1; no definite D call. The CDR3 is 11 amino acids. Germline loops: CDR1 DFQATT, CDR2 SNEGSKA (reference sequence). The CDR3 sequence: CSATEFSDQTF. As DNA, the CDR3 is TGCAGTGCTACCGAGTTCAGCGATCAAACCTTC.

This clonotype was detected only a few times. The chain combines TRBV28 with TRBJ2-3, with TRBD2 identical over 14 bases. V gave up 5 bases and J gave up 3 bases; unmatched junction bases: 7. CDR3 length equals 17 residues. The germline gives CDR1 MDHEN, CDR2 SYDVKM. The CDR3 sequence: CASSPGLAGVQTDTQYF. CDR3 nucleotide sequence: TGTGCCAGCAGTCCGGGACTAGCGGGAGTTCAGACAGATACGCAGTATTTT.

This clonotype was observed at least ten times. The V and J genes are TRBV20-1 and TRBJ1-4; no reliable D call. Germline V gives CDR1 DFQATT, CDR2 SNEGSKA (reference sequence). This CDR3 region has 14 residues. The V and J ends lost 0 bases and 3 bases respectively, with 8 bases between them. As DNA, the CDR3 is TGCAGTGCTAGAGAGGATAGGGCTAATGAAAAACTGTTTTTT. The encoded protein is CSAREDRANEKLFF.

This clonotype was recorded at least ten times. The chain joins TRBV29-1 to TRBJ1-2; D is unresolved. Between the trimmed V and J ends, which lost 7 bases and 8 bases, there was a span of 17 bases. CDR3 length: 12 residues. The germline gives CDR1 SQVTM, CDR2 ANQGSEA. CDR3 coding DNA: TGCAGCGCCCCCGGCGCAGCCCCCGGCTACACCTTC. Amino acids: CSAPGAAPGYTF.

This clonotype was observed at least ten times. The chain carries TRBV5-1 and TRBJ2-7; D is unclear. Germline values: CDR1 SGHRS, CDR2 YFSETQ. This CDR3 comprises 14 residues. The V end was cut by 4 bases, the J end by 1 base, with 12 bases between. The DNA of the CDR3 is TGCGCCAGCAGCCGAGTTGGGGATTCCTACGAGCAGTACTTC. This encodes CASSRVGDSYEQYF.

Regarding this clonotype: Given the absence of the conserved phenylalanine or tryptophan at the CDR3 end, a read error is likely. The V gene is TRBV5-1, the J gene TRBJ2-1; tentatively, D is TRBD2 (5 bases). CDR1 and CDR2 (germline): SGHRS, YFSETQ. The V end was cut by 4 bases, the J end by 2 bases, with 7 bases between. CDR3 length equals 13 residues. In DNA, the CDR3 is TGCGCCAGCAGCGCCGGGACCTACAATGAGCAGTTCTGC. Protein product: CASSAGTYNEQFC.